This T cell receptor beta chain came from a study of T cells in Graves' hyperthyroidism and ophthalmopathy. As to this clonotype: Its antigen remains unknown.

RNA transcripts gave rise to amplified TCR beta CDR3 regions. RT-PCR in the first round (using the HTBI primer set) targeted the TCR CDR3. TCRdb reprocessed the multiplex PCR reads via MiXCR and lists one record per CDR3 protein. In the table there are 500,000 to 600,000 distinct CDR3 sequences, approximately 16% of which are singletons. With 6 bases removed from V and 0 bases from J, the gap between germline ends came to 15 bases. Germline CDR1 reads MDHEN; CDR2 reads SYDVKM. The CDR3 contains 16 residues. Study-level points and caveats: Through a model of 13 V-J features, ophthalmopathy was separated from stable hyperthyroidism.

J is TRBJ2-1 and V is TRBV28, with D possibly matching TRBD1 (7 bases). The clonotype was recovered from a young woman with Graves' hyperthyroidism. The specimen was blood. CDR3 nucleotide sequence: TGTGCCAGCAGCCCCTCGCGGGACAGCTCCTACAATGAGCAGTTCTTC. Its translation is CASSPSRDSSYNEQFF.